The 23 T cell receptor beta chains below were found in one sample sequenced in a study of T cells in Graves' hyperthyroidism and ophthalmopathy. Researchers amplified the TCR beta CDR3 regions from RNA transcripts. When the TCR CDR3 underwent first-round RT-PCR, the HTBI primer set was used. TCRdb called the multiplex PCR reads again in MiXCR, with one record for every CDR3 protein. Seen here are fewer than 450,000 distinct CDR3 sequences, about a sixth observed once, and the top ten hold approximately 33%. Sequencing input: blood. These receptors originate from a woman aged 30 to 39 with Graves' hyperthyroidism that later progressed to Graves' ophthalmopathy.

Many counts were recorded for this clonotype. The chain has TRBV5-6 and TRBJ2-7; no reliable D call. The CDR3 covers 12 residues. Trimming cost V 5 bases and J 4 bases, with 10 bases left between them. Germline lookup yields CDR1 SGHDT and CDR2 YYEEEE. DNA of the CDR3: TGTGCCAGCAGGACCGACGGTTACGAGCAGTACTTC. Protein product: CASRTDGYEQYF. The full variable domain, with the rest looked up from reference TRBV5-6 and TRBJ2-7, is DAGVTQSPTHLIKTRGQQVTLRCSPKSGHDTVSWYQQALGQGPQFIFQYYEEEERQRGNFPDRFSGHQFPNYSSELNVNALLLGDSALYLCASRTDGYEQYFGPGTRLTVT.

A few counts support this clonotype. This CDR3 reads CASRTFGDREETQYF. The CDR3 bases are TGTGCCAGCAGGACCTTCGGGGACAGGGAGGAGACCCAGTACTTC. The gene calls are TRBV27 and TRBJ2-5; TRBD1 matches 9 bases. The CDR3 has 15 amino acids. The ends lost 6 bases at V and 5 bases at J; junction bases unmatched: 10. Per germline, CDR1 MNHEY and CDR2 SMNVEV (reference sequence).

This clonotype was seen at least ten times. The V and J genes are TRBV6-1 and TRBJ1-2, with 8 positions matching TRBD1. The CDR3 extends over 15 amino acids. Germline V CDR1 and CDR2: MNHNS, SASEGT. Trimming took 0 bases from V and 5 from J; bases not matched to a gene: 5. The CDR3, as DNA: TGTGCCAGCAGTGAAGCCCCAGGGGGCACGTATGGCTACACCTTC. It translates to CASSEAPGGTYGYTF.

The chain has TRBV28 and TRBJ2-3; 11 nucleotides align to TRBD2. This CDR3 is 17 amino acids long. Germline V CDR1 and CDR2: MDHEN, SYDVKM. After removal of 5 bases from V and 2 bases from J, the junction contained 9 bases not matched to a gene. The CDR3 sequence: CASSLELAGVFTDTQYF. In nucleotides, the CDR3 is TGTGCCAGCAGTCTTGAACTAGCGGGGGTTTTCACAGATACGCAGTATTTT.

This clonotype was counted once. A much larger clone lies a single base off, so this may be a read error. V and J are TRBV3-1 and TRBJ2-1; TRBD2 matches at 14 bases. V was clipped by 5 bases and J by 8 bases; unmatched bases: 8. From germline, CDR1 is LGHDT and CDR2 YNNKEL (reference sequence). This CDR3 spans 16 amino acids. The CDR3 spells CASSTGTSGRRDEQFF. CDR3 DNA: TGTGCCAGCAGCACCGGGACTAGCGGGAGACGGGATGAGCAGTTCTTC.

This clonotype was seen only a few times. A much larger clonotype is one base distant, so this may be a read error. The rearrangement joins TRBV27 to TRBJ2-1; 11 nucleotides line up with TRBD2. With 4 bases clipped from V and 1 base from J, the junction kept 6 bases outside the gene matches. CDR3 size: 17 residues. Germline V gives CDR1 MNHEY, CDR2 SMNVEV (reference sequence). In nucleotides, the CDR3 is TGTGCCAGCAGTTCCACCTCTAGCGGGAGGTCCTACAATGAGCAGTTCTTC. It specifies CASSSTSSGRSYNEQFF.

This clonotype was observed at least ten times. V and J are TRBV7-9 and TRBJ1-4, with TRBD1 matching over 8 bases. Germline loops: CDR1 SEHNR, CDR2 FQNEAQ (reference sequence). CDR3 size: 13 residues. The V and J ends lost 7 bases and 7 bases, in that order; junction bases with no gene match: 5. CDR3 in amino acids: CASTGGGGEKLFF. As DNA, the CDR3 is TGTGCCAGCACAGGGGGCGGAGGTGAAAAACTGTTTTTT.

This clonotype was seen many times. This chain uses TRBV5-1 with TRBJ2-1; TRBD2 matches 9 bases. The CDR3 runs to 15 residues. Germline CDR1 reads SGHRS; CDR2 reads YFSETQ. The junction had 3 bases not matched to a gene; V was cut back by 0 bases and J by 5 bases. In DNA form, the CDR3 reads TGCGCCAGCAGCTTGGTGGTAGCGGGGGACAATGAGCAGTTCTTC. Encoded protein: CASSLVVAGDNEQFF.

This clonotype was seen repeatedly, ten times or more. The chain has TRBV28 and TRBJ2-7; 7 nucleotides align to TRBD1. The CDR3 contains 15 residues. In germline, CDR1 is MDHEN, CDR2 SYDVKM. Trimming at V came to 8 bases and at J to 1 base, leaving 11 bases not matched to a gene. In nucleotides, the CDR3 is TGTGCCAGCTCATCTTCCCGACAGGGTTCCTACGAGCAGTACTTC. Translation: CASSSSRQGSYEQYF.

The CDR3 nucleotides are TGTGCCAGCATGGTACCCTACAATGAGCAGTTCTTC. As protein: CASMVPYNEQFF. The chain links TRBV12-3 or TRBV12-4 to TRBJ2-1; D not resolved. V was cut by 7 bases and J by 2 bases, with 6 bases left in between. The CDR3 contains 12 residues.

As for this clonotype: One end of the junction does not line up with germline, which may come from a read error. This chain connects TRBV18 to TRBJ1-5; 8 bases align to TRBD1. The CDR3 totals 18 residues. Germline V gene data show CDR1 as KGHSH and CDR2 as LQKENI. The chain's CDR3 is CVSSPKIAYRGLDQPQHF. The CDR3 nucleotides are TGTGTCAGCTCACCAAAGATCGCCTACAGGGGGTTGGATCAGCCCCAGCATTTT.

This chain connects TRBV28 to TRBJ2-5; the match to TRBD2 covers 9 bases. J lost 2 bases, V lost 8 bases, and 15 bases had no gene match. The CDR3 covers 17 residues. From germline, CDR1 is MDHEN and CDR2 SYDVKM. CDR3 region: CASGGIAGVGQQETQYF. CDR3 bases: TGTGCCAGCGGGGGGATAGCGGGAGTGGGGCAACAAGAGACCCAGTACTTC.

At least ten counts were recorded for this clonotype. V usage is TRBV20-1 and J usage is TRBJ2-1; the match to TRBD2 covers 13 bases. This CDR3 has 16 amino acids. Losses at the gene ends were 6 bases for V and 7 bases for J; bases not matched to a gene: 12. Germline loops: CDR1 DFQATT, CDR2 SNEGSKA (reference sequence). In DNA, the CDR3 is TGCAGTGCGCAGCTTACAGGACTAGCGGGAGCTAATGAGCAGTTCTTC. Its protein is CSAQLTGLAGANEQFF.

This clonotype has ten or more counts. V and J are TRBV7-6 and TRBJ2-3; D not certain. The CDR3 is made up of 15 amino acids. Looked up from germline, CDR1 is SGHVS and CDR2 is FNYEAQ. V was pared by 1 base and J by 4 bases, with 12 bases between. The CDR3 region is CASSLEASGADTQYF. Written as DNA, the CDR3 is TGTGCCAGCAGCTTAGAGGCTAGTGGGGCAGATACGCAGTATTTT.

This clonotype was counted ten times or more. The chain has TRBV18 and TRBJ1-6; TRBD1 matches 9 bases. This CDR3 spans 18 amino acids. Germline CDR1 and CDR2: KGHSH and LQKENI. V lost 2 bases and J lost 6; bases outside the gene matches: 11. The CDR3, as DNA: TGTGCCAGCTCACCAGTGTTGGGACAGGGAAGACGTAATTCACCCCTCCACTTT. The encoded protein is CASSPVLGQGRRNSPLHF.

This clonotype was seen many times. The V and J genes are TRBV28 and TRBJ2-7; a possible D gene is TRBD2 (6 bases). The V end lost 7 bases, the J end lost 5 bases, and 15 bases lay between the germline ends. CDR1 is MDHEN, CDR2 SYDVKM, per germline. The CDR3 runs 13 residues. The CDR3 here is CASTLWGVDEQYF. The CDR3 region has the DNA TGTGCCAGCACCCTTTGGGGGGTTGACGAGCAGTACTTC.

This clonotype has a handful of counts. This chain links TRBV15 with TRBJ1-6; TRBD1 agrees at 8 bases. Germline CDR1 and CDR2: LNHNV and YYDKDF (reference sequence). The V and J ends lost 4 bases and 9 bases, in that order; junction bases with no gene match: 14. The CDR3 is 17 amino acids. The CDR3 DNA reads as TGTGCCACCAGCACAACTTCGGGACAGGCGTGGAGTTCACCCCTCCACTTT. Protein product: CATSTTSGQAWSSPLHF.

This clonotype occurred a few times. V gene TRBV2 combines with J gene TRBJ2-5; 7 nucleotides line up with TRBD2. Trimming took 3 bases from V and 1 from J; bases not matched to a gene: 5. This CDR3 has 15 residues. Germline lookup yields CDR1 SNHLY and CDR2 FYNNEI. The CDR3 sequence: CASSDSGYFQETQYF. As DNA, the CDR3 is TGTGCCAGCAGTGATAGCGGGTATTTCCAAGAGACCCAGTACTTC.

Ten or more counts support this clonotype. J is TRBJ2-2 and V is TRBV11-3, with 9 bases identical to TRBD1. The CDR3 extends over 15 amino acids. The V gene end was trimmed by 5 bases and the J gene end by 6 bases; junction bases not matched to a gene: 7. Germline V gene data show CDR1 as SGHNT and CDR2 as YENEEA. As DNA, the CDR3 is TGTGCCAGCAGCGATCACAGGGGGCTGGCCGGGGAGCTGTTTTTT. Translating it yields CASSDHRGLAGELFF.

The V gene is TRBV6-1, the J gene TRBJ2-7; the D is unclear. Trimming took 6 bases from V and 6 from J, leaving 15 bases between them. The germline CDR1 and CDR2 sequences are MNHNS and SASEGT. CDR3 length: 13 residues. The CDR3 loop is CASSPGTVSEQYF. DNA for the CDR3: TGTGCCAGCAGCCCCGGAACAGTCAGCGAGCAGTACTTC.

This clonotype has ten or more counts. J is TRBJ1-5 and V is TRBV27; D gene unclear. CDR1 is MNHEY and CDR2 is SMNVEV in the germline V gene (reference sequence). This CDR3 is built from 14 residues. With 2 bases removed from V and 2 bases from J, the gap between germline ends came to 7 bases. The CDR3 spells CASSLQLGNQPQHF. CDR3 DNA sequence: TGTGCCAGCAGTTTACAGTTGGGCAATCAGCCCCAGCATTTT.

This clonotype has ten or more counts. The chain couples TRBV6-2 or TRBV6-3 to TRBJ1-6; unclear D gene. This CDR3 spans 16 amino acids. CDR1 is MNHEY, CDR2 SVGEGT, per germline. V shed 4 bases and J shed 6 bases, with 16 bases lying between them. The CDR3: CASSFPRTEPNSPLHF. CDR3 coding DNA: TGTGCCAGCAGTTTCCCTCGGACGGAACCTAATTCACCCCTCCACTTT.

The CDR3 loop reads CASSFDREGQGTDTQYF. Here the CDR3 DNA reads TGTGCCAGCAGCTTCGACCGGGAGGGCCAAGGAACAGATACGCAGTATTTT. The rearrangement uses TRBV11-2 and TRBJ2-3; 8 nucleotides align to TRBD2. The CDR3 has 17 residues. The V segment lost 3 bases and the J segment 3 bases; nucleotides outside the gene matches: 11. In germline, CDR1 is SGHAT, CDR2 FQNNGV.